A single sample is the source of the 18 T cell receptor beta chains below, sequenced in a study of cytomegalovirus exposure and HLA in healthy donors. PCR involved 60 Vbeta and 13 Jbeta primers. Measured with immunoSEQ multiplex PCR; TCRdb has only the in-frame clones, and not every one. The sample has under 200,000 clones, roughly 85% seen once. The sample taken for sequencing was PBMCs. Receptors were obtained from a woman aged 45-59 years in good health and CMV-seronegative.

The gene calls are TRBV27 and TRBJ2-3; TRBD2 aligns across 10 bases. The germline gives CDR1 MNHEY, CDR2 SMNVEV (reference sequence). J lost 5 bases, V lost 5 bases, and 4 bases had no gene match. The CDR3 sequence is 14 residues long. The CDR3: CASSLAGAGDTQYF. CDR3 DNA sequence: TGTGCCAGCAGTCTAGCGGGAGCGGGAGATACGCAGTATTTT.

The chain is built from TRBV28 and TRBJ2-1, with 9 bases matching TRBD2. The V gene end was trimmed by 7 bases and the J gene end by 5 bases; junction bases not matched to a gene: 9. Germline CDR1 and CDR2: MDHEN and SYDVKM. The CDR3 is made up of 15 amino acids. The CDR3 loop is CASNLRGLADNEQFF. In nucleotides, the CDR3 is TGTGCCAGCAACCTCAGGGGACTAGCAGACAATGAGCAGTTCTTC.

This clone was seen more than once but under ten times. The chain links TRBV11-3 to TRBJ2-2; unclear D gene. The V end lost 5 bases, the J end lost 5 bases, and 9 bases lay between the germline ends. CDR3 length: 13 amino acids. Germline values: CDR1 SGHNT, CDR2 YENEEA. CDR3 region: CASSLVETGELFF. In DNA, the CDR3 is TGTGCCAGCAGCCTAGTAGAAACCGGGGAGCTGTTTTTT. Using reference TRBV11-3 and TRBJ2-2 for the parts outside the CDR3, the full variable domain is EAGVVQSPRYKIIEKKQPVAFWCNPISGHNTLYWYLQNLGQGPELLIRYENEEAVDDSQLPKDRFSAERLKGVDSTLKIQPAELGDSAVYLCASSLVETGELFFGEGSRLTVL.

The CDR3: CASSSRKPSGSRYEQYF. CDR3 DNA sequence: TGTGCCAGCAGCTCCCGCAAACCTAGCGGGAGTCGGTACGAGCAGTACTTC. The rearrangement uses TRBV5-5 and TRBJ2-7; 10 bases fit TRBD2. Germline V gives CDR1 SGHKS, CDR2 YYEKEE (reference sequence). V dropped 3 bases and J dropped 4; count of bases not matched to a gene: 13. The CDR3 covers 17 residues.

The rearrangement uses TRBV6-4 and TRBJ2-3; 10 bases match TRBD2. The CDR3 has 15 amino acids. CDR1 and CDR2 (germline): MRHNA, SNTAGT. V shed 6 bases, J shed 2 bases, and the junction held 5 bases outside the gene matches. CDR3 region: CASSTSGEATDTQYF. The DNA for the CDR3 is TGTGCCAGCAGCACTAGCGGGGAGGCCACAGATACGCAGTATTTT.

The chain links TRBV5-1 to TRBJ1-1, with a tentative D call TRBD1 (6 bases). V gave up 0 bases and J gave up 7 bases, with 13 bases separating them. This CDR3 spans 14 amino acids. The germline CDR1 and CDR2 sequences are SGHRS and YFSETQ. The CDR3 sequence: CASSLDREFGEAFF. The CDR3 nucleotides read TGCGCCAGCAGCTTGGACAGGGAGTTTGGTGAAGCTTTCTTT.

This rearrangement joins TRBV27 to TRBJ2-7; TRBD2 matches at 8 bases. Germline V gene lookup returns CDR1 MNHEY and CDR2 SMNVEV (reference sequence). The length of the CDR3 is 13 residues. Trimming removed 5 bases from V and 3 bases from J; junction bases left unmatched: 3. CDR3 DNA: TGTGCCAGCAGTCCCGGGGGGGGCTACGAGCAGTACTTC. Amino acids: CASSPGGGYEQYF.

The chain links TRBV27 to TRBJ2-6; no clear D. The CDR3 sequence is 15 residues long. Germline V gene data show CDR1 as MNHEY and CDR2 as SMNVEV (reference sequence). The V and J ends lost 7 bases and 0 bases respectively, with 10 bases between them. The CDR3, as DNA: TGTGCCAGCAATAGTCCTGACTCTGGGGCCAACGTCCTGACTTTC. Its translation: CASNSPDSGANVLTF.

The J gene is TRBJ1-1, the V gene TRBV7-9, with a possible D match to TRBD1 (6 bases). Trimming pared 8 bases from V and 4 bases from J, leaving 20 bases between. Germline assignment: CDR1 SEHNR and CDR2 FQNEAQ (reference sequence). The CDR3 covers 15 residues. In nucleotides, the CDR3 is TGTGCCAGCTACGTATCGGGGGGGCTGGGCACTGAAGCTTTCTTT. This sequence encodes CASYVSGGLGTEAFF.

V is TRBV28 and J is TRBJ2-7; 10 nucleotides agree with TRBD2. V shed 7 bases, J shed 1 base, and the junction held 7 bases outside the gene matches. Germline CDR1 reads MDHEN; CDR2 reads SYDVKM. The CDR3 is made up of 15 amino acids. CDR3 loop: CASIRSGRGSYEQYF. The CDR3 DNA is TGTGCCAGCATCCGGAGCGGGAGGGGATCCTACGAGCAGTACTTC.

This clone came up once. CDR3 loop: CSVDREGIGTEAFF. The CDR3 coding sequence is TGCAGCGTTGATCGGGAGGGGATAGGCACTGAAGCTTTCTTT. The rearrangement joins TRBV29-1 to TRBJ1-1, with D tentatively TRBD1 (5 bases). The V end lost 3 bases, the J end lost 4 bases, and 15 bases lay between the germline ends. The germline V gene encodes CDR1 SQVTM and CDR2 ANQGSEA. CDR3 length: 14 residues.

The chain uses TRBV6-1 and TRBJ2-7, with a possible D match to TRBD2 (5 bases). The ends were cut back, 2 bases at V and 4 bases at J, with 21 bases in the middle. The CDR3 runs to 17 residues. Germline CDR1 MNHNS, CDR2 SASEGT. The CDR3 spells CASSEKFFGMGLYEQYF. CDR3 DNA: TGTGCCAGCAGTGAAAAATTTTTCGGGATGGGATTGTACGAGCAGTACTTC.

The chain couples TRBV7-9 to TRBJ2-1; a possible D gene is TRBD2 (5 bases). The V end was cut by 0 bases, the J end by 4 bases, with 7 bases between. The CDR3 contains 14 residues. The germline V gene encodes CDR1 SEHNR and CDR2 FQNEAQ (reference sequence). The DNA of the CDR3 is TGTGCCAGCAGCTTAGCGGGGAGATACAATGAGCAGTTCTTC. Residues: CASSLAGRYNEQFF.

In this sample, this clone turned up once. The rearrangement uses TRBV28 and TRBJ1-2; a possible D gene is TRBD1 (5 bases). Germline V gene lookup returns CDR1 MDHEN and CDR2 SYDVKM. Deletions cut 6 bases from V and 3 bases from J, with 17 bases between. This CDR3 spans 15 amino acids. In DNA, the CDR3 is TGTGCCAGCAGCCGCCCCGGTGGGGGGGACTATGGCTACACCTTC. Its translation is CASSRPGGGDYGYTF.

The chain links TRBV7-6 to TRBJ2-1, with no clear D. V was clipped by 1 base and J by 7 bases, with 8 bases between them. The CDR3 consists of 13 residues. Per germline, CDR1 SGHVS and CDR2 FNYEAQ. The CDR3 reads CASSLGVENEQFF. The CDR3 DNA is TGTGCCAGCAGCTTAGGAGTAGAAAATGAGCAGTTCTTC.

CDR3 bases: TGTGCCAGCAGCCAAGACCGGTTCAATCAGCCCCAGCATTTT. Translating it yields CASSQDRFNQPQHF. V usage is TRBV4-2 and J usage is TRBJ1-5; D unresolved. The CDR3 spans 14 residues. Germline-derived CDR1 and CDR2 are LGHNA and YNFKEQ. Trimming cost V 0 bases and J 3 bases, with 6 bases left between them.

The chain combines TRBV11-2 with TRBJ1-1, with TRBD1 identical over 12 bases. The CDR3 is made up of 18 amino acids. Trimming cost V 0 bases and J 4 bases; bases outside gene matches: 9. CDR1 and CDR2 (germline): SGHAT, FQNNGV. Written as DNA, the CDR3 is TGTGCCAGCAGCTTAGATCTGAGGGACAGGGGGCTGAGCACTGAAGCTTTCTTT. The encoded protein is CASSLDLRDRGLSTEAFF. Full variable domain (rest looked up from reference TRBV11-2 and TRBJ1-1): EAGVAQSPRYKIIEKRQSVAFWCNPISGHATLYWYQQILGQGPKLLIQFQNNGVVDDSQLPKDRFSAERLKGVDSTLKIQPAKLEDSAVYLCASSLDLRDRGLSTEAFFGQGTRLTVV.

The J gene is TRBJ1-1, the V gene TRBV29-1; D is undetermined. Germline V lookup: CDR1 SQVTM, CDR2 ANQGSEA. The CDR3 consists of 14 residues. V was trimmed by 1 base and J by 3 bases, leaving 12 bases between them. CDR3: CSVEAAQAYTEAFF. For the CDR3, the DNA is TGCAGCGTTGAAGCTGCGCAGGCGTACACTGAAGCTTTCTTT.